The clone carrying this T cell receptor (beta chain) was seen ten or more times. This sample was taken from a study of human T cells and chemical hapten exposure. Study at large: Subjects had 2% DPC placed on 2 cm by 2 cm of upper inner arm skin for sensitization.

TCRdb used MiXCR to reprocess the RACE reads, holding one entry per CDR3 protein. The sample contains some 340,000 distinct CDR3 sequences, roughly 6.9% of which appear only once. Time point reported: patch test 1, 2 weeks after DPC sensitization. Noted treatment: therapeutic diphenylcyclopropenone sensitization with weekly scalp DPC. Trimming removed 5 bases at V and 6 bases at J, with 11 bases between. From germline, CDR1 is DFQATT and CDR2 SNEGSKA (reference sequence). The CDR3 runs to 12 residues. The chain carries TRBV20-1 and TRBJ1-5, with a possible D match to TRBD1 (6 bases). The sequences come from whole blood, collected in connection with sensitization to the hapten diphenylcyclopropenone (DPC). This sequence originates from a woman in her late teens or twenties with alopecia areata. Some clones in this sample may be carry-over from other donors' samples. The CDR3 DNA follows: TGCAGTGCTGGCCAGGGGTTTCAGCCCCAGCATTTT. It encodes CSAGQGFQPQHF.